The source of this TCR beta chain is a study of a mutant IDH1 vaccine in newly diagnosed glioma. The protocol was immunoSEQ multiplex PCR, while the TCRdb copy is restricted to in-frame clones and leaves out a portion. The sample shows 30,000 or so clones, about 80% of them seen only once. As regards this clone: The antigen is undetermined.

The sample's time point: week 35, safety follow-up. What each vaccine dose contained was 300 ug of mutant IDH1 20-mer peptide, accompanied by topical imiquimod. Unmatched junction bases numbered 6, after V lost 4 bases and J lost 0 bases. The V gene's germline CDR1 is SGHNT and CDR2 YYREEE (reference sequence). The CDR3 is 15 amino acids. The genes are TRBV5-4 and TRBJ2-7; 8 bases line up with TRBD1. The clonotype originates from a middle-aged man with glioma. Some clones in this sample may be carry-over from other donors' samples. The specimen was PBMCs, collected from a glioma patient whose treatment included an IDH1 peptide vaccine. CDR3 loop: CASSQLGTGSYEQYF. The CDR3 DNA sequence: TGTGCCAGCAGCCAGCTCGGGACAGGCTCCTACGAGCAGTACTTC.